The 28 T cell receptor beta chains in this list originate from one sample, sequenced in a study of technical replicates of blood from a few donors. Measured with immunoSEQ multiplex PCR; TCRdb has only the in-frame clones, and not every one. The sample lists approximately 75,000 clones; around four fifths were seen once. Material: PBMCs. The receptor source for this set is a human donor in good health. Some clones in this sample may be carry-over from other donors' samples.

The chain employs TRBV7-9 and TRBJ2-5, with D maybe TRBD1 (6 bases). The CDR3 has 14 residues. Germline CDR1 and CDR2: SEHNR and FQNEAQ (reference sequence). Trimming removed 5 bases from V and 3 bases from J, with 13 bases in between. The CDR3 reads CASSKGHTEETQYF. The CDR3 nucleotides are TGTGCCAGCAGCAAGGGACATACCGAAGAGACCCAGTACTTC.

A few counts support this clone. The V and J genes are TRBV5-4 and TRBJ1-2, with 7 bases fitting TRBD1. This CDR3 comprises 15 residues. In germline, CDR1 is SGHNT, CDR2 YYREEE (reference sequence). Trimming cost V 4 bases and J 7 bases; bases outside gene matches: 13. CDR3 sequence: CASSGPGQQRSGYTF. The CDR3 nucleotides read TGTGCCAGCAGCGGACCGGGACAGCAGAGGAGTGGCTACACCTTC.

The gene calls are TRBV4-2 and TRBJ2-7; TRBD1 is a possible D gene (5 bases). The CDR3 length is 14 residues. V lost 3 bases and J 0 bases, leaving 9 bases between the germline ends. Germline values: CDR1 LGHNA, CDR2 YNFKEQ. The CDR3 DNA reads as TGTGCCAGCAGCCAGGTAGACAGCTCCTACGAGCAGTACTTC. The encoded protein is CASSQVDSSYEQYF.

The chain employs TRBV7-6 and TRBJ2-1; the match to TRBD2 covers 12 bases. CDR1 and CDR2 (germline): SGHVS, FNYEAQ. CDR3 length: 16 residues. The J segment lost 8 bases and the V segment lost 5 bases, leaving 10 bases of the junction unmatched. The CDR3 reads CASSPGLAGKGYEQFF. CDR3 coding DNA: TGTGCCAGCAGCCCCGGACTAGCGGGGAAGGGCTATGAGCAGTTCTTC.

This sequence joins TRBV27 and TRBJ1-1, with a weak D call TRBD1 (5 bases). Germline V gene data show CDR1 as MNHEY and CDR2 as SMNVEV (reference sequence). Trimming stripped 5 bases from V and 4 bases from J, with 14 bases between. The CDR3 has 14 residues. CDR3 DNA sequence: TGTGCCAGCAGTCCCAAGTTGGGGGGCACTGAAGCTTTCTTT. Translated: CASSPKLGGTEAFF.

This clone was seen many times. V is TRBV6-5 and J is TRBJ1-5; TRBD1 matches at 8 bases. The J segment lost 6 bases and the V segment lost 6 bases, leaving 4 bases of the junction unmatched. The CDR3 contains 13 residues. The germline V gene has CDR1 MNHEY and CDR2 SVGAGI. The CDR3 coding sequence is TGTGCCAGCAGAGGACAGGGAGGTCAGCCCCAGCATTTT. This encodes CASRGQGGQPQHF.

This clone has a single count. V gene TRBV5-1 combines with J gene TRBJ2-1; D is uncertain. The ends were cut back, 0 bases at V and 9 bases at J, with 13 bases in the middle. The CDR3 spans 14 residues. Germline CDR1 SGHRS, CDR2 YFSETQ. CDR3 sequence: CASSLVGSTIEQFF. DNA of the CDR3: TGCGCCAGCAGCTTGGTGGGCAGCACAATTGAGCAGTTCTTC.

V gene TRBV27 combines with J gene TRBJ2-1; 8 bases match TRBD2. Germline V lookup: CDR1 MNHEY, CDR2 SMNVEV (reference sequence). J was trimmed by 8 bases and V by 7 bases; bases with no gene match: 13. The CDR3 runs 15 residues. CDR3 nucleotides: TGTGCCAGCACCTCGGACAGCGGGAGAAGTTATGAGCAGTTCTTC. Protein sequence: CASTSDSGRSYEQFF.

The chain carries TRBV7-8 and TRBJ1-5; TRBD1 matches at 8 bases. The CDR3 contains 16 residues. The junction had 7 bases not matched to a gene; V was cut back by 1 base and J by 5 bases. Germline lookup yields CDR1 SGHVS and CDR2 FQNEAQ. The CDR3 is CASSLVVDRGYQPQHF. The DNA of the CDR3 is TGTGCCAGCAGCTTAGTAGTTGACAGGGGCTATCAGCCCCAGCATTTT.

This sequence joins TRBV6-5 and TRBJ1-1; 8 nucleotides line up with TRBD1. The ends lost 6 bases at V and 5 bases at J; junction bases unmatched: 5. The length of the CDR3 is 13 residues. Germline V lookup: CDR1 MNHEY, CDR2 SVGAGI. CDR3 in amino acids: CASRIQGGTEAFF. The CDR3 DNA sequence: TGTGCCAGCAGGATACAGGGGGGTACTGAAGCTTTCTTT.

This chain connects TRBV7-2 to TRBJ1-1; D gene unclear. The CDR3 covers 13 residues. CDR1 and CDR2 from the germline V gene are SGHTA and FQGNSA. Trimming removed 3 bases at V and 2 bases at J, with 7 bases between. In nucleotides, the CDR3 is TGTGCCAGCAGCTTTAACAGAAACACTGAAGCTTTCTTT. As protein: CASSFNRNTEAFF.

The chain couples TRBV5-1 to TRBJ2-5, with TRBD2 as a possible D gene (6 bases). V gave up 1 base and J gave up 5 bases, with 15 bases separating them. This CDR3 has 15 amino acids. Germline CDR1 and CDR2: SGHRS and YFSETQ. In DNA, the CDR3 is TGCGCCAGCAGCTTGTTGGGGGGTGGATGGGAGACCCAGTACTTC. The encoded protein is CASSLLGGGWETQYF.

V and J are TRBV29-1 and TRBJ2-7; maybe TRBD2 (5 bases). Trimming pared 2 bases from V and 7 bases from J, leaving 9 bases between. The CDR3 runs 11 residues. Germline V CDR1 and CDR2: SQVTM, ANQGSEA. For the CDR3, the DNA is TGCAGCGTTGAACGGGGTCGGGAGCAGTACTTC. The encoded protein is CSVERGREQYF.

This chain links TRBV4-1 with TRBJ2-7, with TRBD2 matching over 11 bases. CDR1 MGHRA and CDR2 YSYEKL come from the germline V gene. The CDR3 is 14 residues long. V trimming: 0 bases; J trimming: 7 bases; junction bases outside the gene matches: 2. Here the CDR3 DNA reads TGCGCCAGCAGCCAAGACGTAGCGGGAGGGGAGCAGTACTTC. Protein: CASSQDVAGGEQYF.

The chain employs TRBV19 and TRBJ2-1; 8 nucleotides line up with TRBD2. CDR3 length: 16 amino acids. Germline V gene data show CDR1 as LNHDA and CDR2 as SQIVND (reference sequence). With 10 bases clipped from V and 2 bases from J, the junction kept 13 bases outside the gene matches. The CDR3 DNA reads TGTGCCACCAAAGGGGCCGGCGGGGGGACCTACAATGAGCAGTTCTTC. Residues: CATKGAGGGTYNEQFF.

This chain links TRBV23-1 with TRBJ1-5; tentatively, D is TRBD1 (5 bases). TRBV23-1 is noted as an ORF with a role that remains uncertain. Trimming removed 7 bases from V and 2 bases from J, with 12 bases in between. The CDR3 consists of 14 residues. The chain's CDR3 is CASTQVGRNQPQHF. The CDR3 coding sequence is TGCGCCAGCACACAGGTCGGACGCAATCAGCCCCAGCATTTT.

This chain connects TRBV7-9 to TRBJ2-2; the match to TRBD1 covers 8 bases. V dropped 4 bases and J dropped 1; count of bases not matched to a gene: 5. In germline, CDR1 is SEHNR, CDR2 FQNEAQ (reference sequence). The CDR3 runs 16 residues. The CDR3 DNA is TGTGCCAGCAGCTCCCGGGACAGGCTGAACACCGGGGAGCTGTTTTTT. Amino acid sequence: CASSSRDRLNTGELFF.

The chain carries TRBV4-1 and TRBJ2-1; TRBD2 matches at 8 bases. The CDR3 is 15 residues long. V was pared by 5 bases and J by 10 bases, with 13 bases of the junction left unmatched. Germline CDR1 reads MGHRA; CDR2 reads YSYEKL. The CDR3 nucleotides are TGCGCCAGCAGCAGACTAGCGTCGATATCCCAGGAGCAGTTCTTC. Amino acids: CASSRLASISQEQFF.

The chain employs TRBV5-1 and TRBJ2-1; D is ambiguous. V was shortened by 5 bases and J by 4 bases, with 7 bases between the two germline ends. Germline CDR1 is SGHRS and CDR2 is YFSETQ. The CDR3 length is 12 residues. The CDR3 is CASRSAYNEQFF. As DNA, the CDR3 is TGCGCCAGCAGGAGCGCTTACAATGAGCAGTTCTTC.

The chain employs TRBV30 and TRBJ1-4, with D unclear. This CDR3 has 14 amino acids. Trimming removed 4 bases from V and 9 bases from J, with 18 bases in between. CDR1 GTSNPN and CDR2 SVGIG come from the germline V gene (reference sequence). CDR3 DNA sequence: TGTGCCTGGATTCAACCGGGATTCGGGAAAAAACTGTTTTTT. It encodes CAWIQPGFGKKLFF.

V gene TRBV25-1 combines with J gene TRBJ2-1; 11 bases agree with TRBD2. CDR3 length equals 15 residues. V was pared by 7 bases and J by 9 bases, with 11 bases of the junction left unmatched. Germline CDR1 and CDR2: MGHDK and SYGVNS. CDR3: CASTPSSGRVFEQFF. CDR3 coding DNA: TGTGCCAGCACCCCGAGTAGCGGGAGGGTTTTTGAGCAGTTCTTC.

The genes are TRBV29-1 and TRBJ1-2, with 7 bases aligning to TRBD1. Germline lookup yields CDR1 SQVTM and CDR2 ANQGSEA. The CDR3 spans 15 residues. V shed 6 bases, J shed 8 bases, and the junction held 18 bases outside the gene matches. The CDR3 spells CSVDPHGTDIGGYTF. The CDR3 region has the DNA TGCAGCGTGGACCCTCATGGGACAGACATCGGGGGCTACACCTTC. Based on the CDR3 plus reference TRBV29-1 and TRBJ1-2, the full variable domain is SAVISQKPSRDICQRGTSLTIQCQVDSQVTMMFWYRQQPGQSLTLIATANQGSEATYESGFVIDKFPISRPNLTFSTLTVSNMSPEDSSIYLCSVDPHGTDIGGYTFGSGTRLTVV.

This clone was counted only a few times. The chain carries TRBV28 and TRBJ2-7; weak D call: TRBD1 (5 bases). V gave up 5 bases and J gave up 3 bases, with 14 bases separating them. This CDR3 region has 14 residues. Germline CDR1 is MDHEN and CDR2 is SYDVKM. The chain's CDR3 is CASSPLSTGYEQYF. DNA of the CDR3: TGTGCCAGCAGTCCGCTATCTACAGGCTACGAGCAGTACTTC.

This clone was counted once. The chain combines TRBV10-3 with TRBJ2-1; no definite D call. The CDR3 runs 11 residues. V lost 4 bases to trimming and J lost 9 bases, with 7 bases between them. Germline CDR1 reads ENHRY; CDR2 reads SYGVKD. CDR3 nucleotides: TGTGCCATCAGTGGTACGAGTGAGCAGTTCTTC. Translating gives CAISGTSEQFF.

The chain couples TRBV29-1 to TRBJ2-5; tentatively, D is TRBD1 (7 bases). The CDR3 is 14 residues long. CDR1 SQVTM and CDR2 ANQGSEA come from the germline V gene. V was pared by 4 bases and J by 0 bases, with 12 bases between. The CDR3: CSVADRDYQETQYF. The DNA of the CDR3 is TGCAGCGTTGCAGACAGGGACTACCAAGAGACCCAGTACTTC.

CDR3 protein: CASSPGQLGGANVLTF. Here the CDR3 DNA reads TGTGCCAGCAGCCCTGGACAGCTCGGCGGGGCCAACGTCCTGACTTTC. The genes are TRBV7-2 and TRBJ2-6; tentative D call: TRBD1 (6 bases). Germline CDR1 is SGHTA and CDR2 is FQGNSA. The CDR3 extends over 16 amino acids. Between the trimmed V and J ends, which lost 5 bases and 4 bases, there was a span of 15 bases. The full variable domain, in which reference TRBV7-2 and TRBJ2-6 provide the parts outside the CDR3, is GAGVSQSPSNKVTEKGKDVELRCDPISGHTALYWYRQSLGQGLEFLIYFQGNSAPDKSGLPSDRFSAERTGGSVSTLTIQRTQQEDSAVYLCASSPGQLGGANVLTFGAGSRLTVL.

This chain connects TRBV18 to TRBJ2-7; 8 bases fit TRBD2. CDR1 is KGHSH and CDR2 is LQKENI in the germline V gene. The CDR3 has 16 amino acids. The V and J ends lost 4 bases and 4 bases, in that order; junction bases with no gene match: 12. CDR3 coding DNA: TGTGCCAGCTCACTCCGGCGGGGGGCCGTTTTATACGAGCAGTACTTC. Its translation: CASSLRRGAVLYEQYF.

This sequence joins TRBV7-2 and TRBJ2-1; 7 bases line up with TRBD1. V was pared by 2 bases and J by 2 bases, with 6 bases of the junction left unmatched. This CDR3 is built from 16 residues. CDR1 and CDR2 from the germline V gene are SGHTA and FQGNSA. CDR3 DNA sequence: TGTGCCAGCAGCTTACCCGACAGGGTGCCCTACAATGAGCAGTTCTTC. It specifies CASSLPDRVPYNEQFF.